What follows are 32 T cell receptor beta chains derived from one specimen sequenced in a study of cytomegalovirus exposure and HLA in healthy donors (dated by TCRdb to about 2017). The library was produced with the immunoSEQ multiplex PCR assay. For the multiplex PCR, a mixture combining 60 forward primers for TCR Vbeta segments and 13 reverse primers for TCR Jbeta segments was used. In TCRdb, the immuneACCESS table is reduced to in-frame sequences with V and J assigned. These tables do not hold every clone; where another copy was compared, an unresolved V gene accounts for under half, and the others remain unexplained. The sample includes roughly 150,000 clones, with approximately 79% observed a single time. The ten biggest clones cover 0.5% to 0.85% of the sample. The sequencing input was PBMCs. The receptor set was obtained from a male donor in good health and CMV-seronegative.

With regard to this clone: An end of the junction does not agree with germline; a read error may underlie this. Other DNA sequences within the sample encode an identical CDR3. This chain links TRBV4-2 with TRBJ2-1, with 10 bases identical to TRBD2. Looked up from germline, CDR1 is LGHNA and CDR2 is YNFKEQ. The CDR3 is 17 residues long. In DNA, the CDR3 is TGTGCCAGCAGCCGCGGGACTAGCGCTAGCTCCTACAACGAGCAGTTCTTC. This sequence encodes CASSRGTSASSYNEQFF.

The V call is TRBV19, the J call TRBJ1-1; D unresolved. Trimming took 5 bases from V and 6 from J, leaving 16 bases between them. Germline lookup yields CDR1 LNHDA and CDR2 SQIVND (reference sequence). This CDR3 region has 14 residues. The CDR3 DNA follows: TGTGCCAGTAGTCCTCGGTCAATCATCTCTGAAGCTTTCTTT. Protein product: CASSPRSIISEAFF.

This clone was counted between two and nine times. V and J are TRBV5-1 and TRBJ2-3; 10 bases agree with TRBD2. Trimming removed 0 bases from V and 1 base from J; junction bases left unmatched: 5. Germline-derived CDR1 and CDR2 are SGHRS and YFSETQ. CDR3 length equals 17 residues. Here the CDR3 reads CASSLEVAGGGTDTQYF. In DNA, the CDR3 is TGCGCCAGCAGCTTGGAGGTAGCGGGAGGTGGCACAGATACGCAGTATTTT.

For the CDR3, the DNA is TGTGCCAGCAGCTCAACAGGGCTTTCCTACAATGAGCAGTTCTTC. It specifies CASSSTGLSYNEQFF. The chain links TRBV9 to TRBJ2-1; D perhaps matches TRBD1 (6 bases). The CDR3 extends over 15 amino acids. Looked up from germline, CDR1 is SGDLS and CDR2 is YYNGEE. Trimming removed 4 bases from V and 1 base from J, with 12 bases in between.

This clone has just a few counts. The chain uses TRBV7-9 and TRBJ2-5, with D possibly being TRBD1 (6 bases). The J call is doubtful: the DNA matches TRBJ2-7 better. From germline, CDR1 is SEHNR and CDR2 FQNEAQ (reference sequence). This CDR3 has 14 residues. The CDR3 DNA follows: TGTGCCAGCAGCTTTCAGGACAGACACTACGAGCAGTACTTC. Translating gives CASSFQDRHYEQYF.

This chain links TRBV7-2 with TRBJ2-2; no reliable D call. The CDR3 is made up of 13 amino acids. Trimming shortened V by 6 bases and J by 6 bases, and 11 bases separated the two germline ends. CDR1 SGHTA and CDR2 FQGNSA come from the germline V gene. CDR3 loop: CASSSSVPGELFF. In nucleotides, the CDR3 is TGTGCCAGCAGTTCTAGTGTACCCGGGGAGCTGTTTTTT. Full variable domain (outside the CDR3, taken from reference TRBV7-2 and TRBJ2-2): GAGVSQSPSNKVTEKGKDVELRCDPISGHTALYWYRQSLGQGLEFLIYFQGNSAPDKSGLPSDRFSAERTGGSVSTLTIQRTQQEDSAVYLCASSSSVPGELFFGEGSRLTVL.

The chain couples TRBV6-5 to TRBJ2-5; 10 bases are a match to TRBD2. The ends lost 6 bases at V and 2 bases at J; junction bases unmatched: 6. In germline, CDR1 is MNHEY, CDR2 SVGAGI. The CDR3 runs to 15 residues. This CDR3 reads CASSNSGGPQETQYF. DNA of the CDR3: TGTGCCAGCAGCAATAGCGGGGGGCCTCAAGAGACCCAGTACTTC.

This chain connects TRBV18 to TRBJ1-1; a weak D match, TRBD1 (6 bases). The CDR3 has 16 amino acids. Germline V gene sequence: CDR1 KGHSH, CDR2 LQKENI. Trimming left V 3 bases short and J 1 base short, with 15 bases between. Here the CDR3 reads CASSPSRTAPNTEAFF. DNA of the CDR3: TGTGCCAGCTCACCGTCTAGGACAGCCCCGAACACTGAAGCTTTCTTT. Using reference TRBV18 and TRBJ1-1 for the parts outside the CDR3, the full variable domain is NAGVMQNPRHLVRRRGQEARLRCSPMKGHSHVYWYRQLPEEGLKFMVYLQKENIIDESGMPKERFSAEFPKEGPSILRIQQVVRGDSAAYFCASSPSRTAPNTEAFFGQGTRLTVV.

The CDR3 nucleotides are TGTGCCAGTAGTCCCCGGGGTTACAATCAGCCCCAGCATTTT. It codes for CASSPRGYNQPQHF. The genes are TRBV19 and TRBJ1-5; D is uncertain. The CDR3 is 14 amino acids. V was cut by 5 bases and J by 3 bases, with 11 bases left in between. Germline V gene lookup returns CDR1 LNHDA and CDR2 SQIVND (reference sequence).

This chain connects TRBV7-6 to TRBJ2-1, with TRBD2 matching 8 bases. CDR3 length: 14 residues. V shed 2 bases, J shed 4 bases, and the junction held 1 base outside the gene matches. Looked up from germline, CDR1 is SGHVS and CDR2 is FNYEAQ. CDR3 residues: CASSLTSGYNEQFF. CDR3 coding DNA: TGTGCCAGCAGCTTAACTAGCGGTTACAATGAGCAGTTCTTC.

Concerning this clone itself: One end of the junction does not line up with germline, which may come from a read error. The V and J genes are TRBV30 and TRBJ1-6; the D is unclear. This CDR3 region has 14 residues. Germline V gene lookup returns CDR1 GTSNPN and CDR2 SVGIG (reference sequence). The CDR3 DNA follows: TGTACCTGGACTTTTGGGCAGTTTAATTCACCCCTCCACTTT. Its translation: CTWTFGQFNSPLHF.

Points on this clone: Sequence at one end of the junction differs from germline and may be a read error. The chain carries TRBV7-9 and TRBJ2-7; 15 bases line up with TRBD2. The V gene's germline CDR1 is SEHNR and CDR2 FQNEAQ (reference sequence). This CDR3 contains 16 residues. The CDR3 DNA reads as TGTTCCAGCAGCGATGGGACTAGCGGGAGGAAGAACGAGCAGTACTTC. This gives the protein CSSSDGTSGRKNEQYF.

This chain links TRBV27 with TRBJ1-1, with no clear D. The length of the CDR3 is 14 residues. Germline loops: CDR1 MNHEY, CDR2 SMNVEV (reference sequence). Trimming pared 2 bases from V and 6 bases from J, leaving 13 bases between. The CDR3 is CASSLRGSLSEAFF. The CDR3 nucleotides are TGTGCCAGCAGTTTACGGGGATCTCTTTCTGAAGCTTTCTTT.

The chain couples TRBV7-3 to TRBJ2-7, with TRBD2 matching over 7 bases. The ends lost 1 base at V and 7 bases at J; junction bases unmatched: 4. The CDR3 runs 13 residues. Per the germline V gene, CDR1 is SGHTA and CDR2 is FQGTGA. Written as DNA, the CDR3 is TGTGCCAGCAGCTTAATCCGCGGGGGTGAGCAGTACTTC. It is translated as CASSLIRGGEQYF.

The chain recombines TRBV5-5 with TRBJ2-7; 10 bases are shared with TRBD2. The ends lost 4 bases at V and 3 bases at J; junction bases unmatched: 4. This CDR3 spans 14 amino acids. From germline, CDR1 is SGHKS and CDR2 YYEKEE (reference sequence). Written as DNA, the CDR3 is TGTGCCAGCAGCCCCGCTAGCGGGAGCTACGAGCAGTACTTC. Protein sequence: CASSPASGSYEQYF.

The genes are TRBV18 and TRBJ1-6; 10 nucleotides line up with TRBD1. Germline V gene sequence: CDR1 KGHSH, CDR2 LQKENI. V shed 4 bases, J shed 9 bases, and the junction held 3 bases outside the gene matches. The CDR3 contains 14 residues. In nucleotides, the CDR3 is TGTGCCAGCTCACGGGACAGGGGAACTTCACCCCTCCACTTT. Its protein is CASSRDRGTSPLHF.

The J gene is TRBJ1-3, the V gene TRBV2, with D perhaps matching TRBD1 (5 bases). Germline loops: CDR1 SNHLY, CDR2 FYNNEI. The V and J ends lost 1 base and 4 bases respectively, with 14 bases between them. The CDR3 runs 16 residues. The CDR3 reads CASSEGRAPLGNTIYF. As DNA, the CDR3 is TGTGCCAGCAGTGAAGGCAGGGCGCCTCTGGGAAACACCATATATTTT.

The chain couples TRBV2 to TRBJ1-5; 7 nucleotides align to TRBD1. The CDR3 totals 13 residues. V lost 5 bases to trimming and J lost 7 bases; unmatched junction nucleotides: 5. Per germline, CDR1 SNHLY and CDR2 FYNNEI. The CDR3 DNA reads as TGTGCCAGCAGTCTAGGGACAGTCCAGCCCCAGCATTTT. Amino acids: CASSLGTVQPQHF.

This clone was counted between two and nine times. The chain carries TRBV6-1 and TRBJ1-5, with 7 nucleotides matching TRBD1. The V gene end was trimmed by 0 bases and the J gene end by 4 bases; junction bases not matched to a gene: 6. The CDR3 is 16 amino acids. Germline assignment: CDR1 MNHNS and CDR2 SASEGT. The CDR3 region is CASSEAPAGGNQPQHF. CDR3 DNA sequence: TGTGCCAGCAGTGAAGCTCCTGCAGGGGGAAATCAGCCCCAGCATTTT.

The chain links TRBV19 to TRBJ2-1; TRBD2 agrees at 8 bases. The germline V gene has CDR1 LNHDA and CDR2 SQIVND (reference sequence). V shed 6 bases, J shed 4 bases, and the junction held 14 bases outside the gene matches. The CDR3 is made up of 17 amino acids. The DNA for the CDR3 is TGTGCCAGTAGCAATGGGGCACGTAGCGGGACTTACAATGAGCAGTTCTTC. Encoded protein: CASSNGARSGTYNEQFF.

The rearrangement joins TRBV5-6 to TRBJ1-5, with TRBD1 as a possible D gene (5 bases). This CDR3 has 15 residues. Germline CDR1 is SGHDT and CDR2 is YYEEEE. V was trimmed by 4 bases and J by 0 bases, leaving 11 bases between them. CDR3 amino acids: CASSRTLYSNQPQHF. Here the CDR3 DNA reads TGTGCCAGCAGCCGGACATTGTATAGCAATCAGCCCCAGCATTTT.

This chain joins TRBV15 and TRBJ2-5; 10 bases fit TRBD2. From germline, CDR1 is LNHNV and CDR2 YYDKDF (reference sequence). V trimming: 1 base; J trimming: 0 bases; junction bases outside the gene matches: 2. CDR3 length: 16 residues. The CDR3 protein is CATSRASGGYQETQYF. The CDR3 bases are TGTGCCACCAGCAGAGCTAGCGGGGGTTACCAAGAGACCCAGTACTTC.

V is TRBV7-6 and J is TRBJ1-2, with a weak D call TRBD1 (5 bases). The CDR3 sequence is 17 residues long. V lost 5 bases to trimming and J lost 6 bases, with 25 bases between them. CDR1 and CDR2 from the germline V gene are SGHVS and FNYEAQ. In DNA form, the CDR3 reads TGTGCCAGCAGCGCCTGGCGGGACGGGCAGGAGGATGATGGCTACACCTTC. Protein product: CASSAWRDGQEDDGYTF.

This chain uses TRBV4-3 with TRBJ2-5, with TRBD1 matching over 9 bases. The CDR3 has 15 amino acids. CDR1 and CDR2 (germline): LGHNA, YSLEER. V shed 2 bases and J 5 bases; nucleotides not matched to a gene: 6. CDR3 nucleotides: TGCGCCAGCAGCCAAAACAGGGGGCGCGTCGAGACCCAGTACTTC. Amino acids: CASSQNRGRVETQYF.

The chain uses TRBV18 and TRBJ1-5; D is ambiguous. Germline V gene lookup returns CDR1 KGHSH and CDR2 LQKENI. This CDR3 spans 16 amino acids. The V end lost 2 bases, the J end lost 3 bases, and 14 bases lay between the germline ends. The CDR3 DNA follows: TGTGCCAGCTCACCAACTAATGCGGGATTCAATCAGCCCCAGCATTTT. Amino acids: CASSPTNAGFNQPQHF.

V is TRBV2 and J is TRBJ2-1, with 11 bases matching TRBD2. Trimming removed 2 bases from V and 7 bases from J; junction bases left unmatched: 13. Germline CDR1 is SNHLY and CDR2 is FYNNEI. This CDR3 spans 18 amino acids. The CDR3 region has the DNA TGTGCCAGCAGTGAATGGGGATTTACTAGCGGGAGACCGAATGAGCAGTTCTTC. It is translated as CASSEWGFTSGRPNEQFF.

This clone has only one observation. V is TRBV7-6 and J is TRBJ1-1; 7 nucleotides match TRBD1. CDR1 and CDR2 (germline): SGHVS, FNYEAQ. CDR3 length equals 14 residues. V was pared by 2 bases and J by 5 bases, with 5 bases of the junction left unmatched. CDR3 sequence: CASSLQNRGTEAFF. The CDR3 DNA is TGTGCCAGCAGCTTACAAAACAGGGGAACTGAAGCTTTCTTT.

The CDR3 loop is CASSPGSHYEQYF. The CDR3 region has the DNA TGTGCCAGCAGCCCCGGGTCTCACTACGAGCAGTACTTC. This chain joins TRBV6-6 and TRBJ2-7; D gene ambiguous. This CDR3 region has 13 residues. Trimming pared 6 bases from V and 3 bases from J, leaving 12 bases between. From germline, CDR1 is MNHNY and CDR2 SVGAGI (reference sequence).

This clone was seen a handful of times. V is TRBV6-6 and J is TRBJ2-5, with D unclear. Trimming took off 4 bases at V and 5 bases at J, with 5 bases between the two ends. This CDR3 comprises 11 residues. Germline lookup yields CDR1 MNHNY and CDR2 SVGAGI (reference sequence). The chain's CDR3 is CASSFGETQYF. CDR3 nucleotides: TGTGCCAGCAGTTTCGGGGAGACCCAGTACTTC.

CDR3 residues: CASSQGDRTGNEQFF. Written as DNA, the CDR3 is TGCGCCAGCAGCCAAGGTGACCGGACAGGGAATGAGCAGTTCTTC. The J gene is TRBJ2-1, the V gene TRBV4-3, with 8 bases that match TRBD1. V trimming: 1 base; J trimming: 7 bases; junction bases outside the gene matches: 6. The CDR3 extends over 15 amino acids. The germline V gene encodes CDR1 LGHNA and CDR2 YSLEER.

V and J are TRBV7-6 and TRBJ2-2; D is undetermined. Trimming stripped 4 bases from V and 1 base from J, with 22 bases between. Germline lookup yields CDR1 SGHVS and CDR2 FNYEAQ. The CDR3 consists of 19 residues. The chain's CDR3 is CASSSAPPGRRKNTGELFF. The DNA of the CDR3 is TGTGCCAGCAGCTCCGCCCCCCCGGGTCGGAGAAAGAACACCGGGGAGCTGTTTTTT.

The rearrangement uses TRBV10-2 and TRBJ1-4, with 9 bases matching TRBD1. The germline CDR1 and CDR2 sequences are WSHSY and SAAADI. This CDR3 has 17 amino acids. Germline trimming cut 7 bases from V and 5 bases from J; bases unmatched to any gene: 14. The CDR3 here is CASTQERPGTGNEKLFF. The CDR3 DNA sequence: TGCGCCAGCACCCAGGAACGCCCCGGGACAGGGAATGAAAAACTGTTTTTT.